These 15 T cell receptor beta chains originate from one sample sequenced in a study of blood T cell repertoires in COVID-19 (dated by TCRdb to the early 2020s). Preparation of the library involved the immunoSEQ multiplex PCR assay. Not all clones reach the TCRdb copy of this immuneACCESS table, which keeps in-frame sequences only. Checked studies attribute under half of the gap to unresolved V genes and leave the rest unexplained. This sample has fewer than 45,000 clones in its table, and around four fifths of those were observed once. The ten largest account for about 1.5% of the sample. Sequences were obtained from peripheral blood. The receptors were sampled from a man in his fifties or sixties with COVID-19, enrolled during active disease.

In nucleotides, the CDR3 is TGTGCCAGCAGCTTAAGGGGGCGGGAAGGCTACACCTTC. This encodes CASSLRGREGYTF. V and J are TRBV11-2 and TRBJ1-2; TRBD1 agrees at 7 bases. Germline values: CDR1 SGHAT, CDR2 FQNNGV. V gave up 2 bases and J gave up 8 bases; unmatched junction bases: 5. The CDR3 totals 13 residues.

There are a few counts of this clone. This chain connects TRBV28 to TRBJ2-7, with TRBD1 as a possible D gene (5 bases). CDR1 MDHEN and CDR2 SYDVKM come from the germline V gene. The CDR3 has 14 amino acids. V was trimmed by 8 bases and J by 2 bases, leaving 16 bases between them. The CDR3 sequence is CASVDRTGTYEQYF. CDR3 DNA sequence: TGTGCCAGCGTCGACAGAACTGGTACCTACGAGCAGTACTTC.

V usage is TRBV19 and J usage is TRBJ1-5, with D possibly being TRBD1 (5 bases). The V and J ends lost 3 bases and 7 bases respectively, with 7 bases between them. This CDR3 region has 12 residues. CDR1 is LNHDA and CDR2 is SQIVND in the germline V gene (reference sequence). The CDR3 sequence is CASSIRGQPQHF. In DNA form, the CDR3 reads TGTGCCAGTAGTATCCGGGGGCAGCCCCAGCATTTT.

The rearrangement links TRBV7-8 to TRBJ2-3, with no clear D. CDR1 and CDR2 from the germline V gene are SGHVS and FQNEAQ. This CDR3 comprises 15 residues. Trimming removed 0 bases from V and 0 bases from J, with 7 bases in between. The CDR3 DNA sequence: TGTGCCAGCAGCTTAGCTCCCGAGAGCACAGATACGCAGTATTTT. Protein: CASSLAPESTDTQYF.

V is TRBV7-2 and J is TRBJ2-1, with 8 bases fitting TRBD2. CDR3 length: 15 residues. Germline CDR1 reads SGHTA; CDR2 reads FQGNSA. V trimming: 6 bases; J trimming: 3 bases; junction bases outside the gene matches: 7. This CDR3 is CASRQAGANYNEQFF. For the CDR3, the DNA is TGTGCCAGCAGACAAGCGGGAGCGAACTACAATGAGCAGTTCTTC. Full variable domain (rest looked up from reference TRBV7-2 and TRBJ2-1): GAGVSQSPSNKVTEKGKDVELRCDPISGHTALYWYRQSLGQGLEFLIYFQGNSAPDKSGLPSDRFSAERTGGSVSTLTIQRTQQEDSAVYLCASRQAGANYNEQFFGPGTRLTVL.

The rearrangement uses TRBV18 and TRBJ2-5; 7 nucleotides agree with TRBD1. The V gene's germline CDR1 is KGHSH and CDR2 LQKENI. The CDR3 contains 15 residues. J gave up 2 bases and V 3 bases, and 6 bases lay outside the gene matches. CDR3 sequence reads: CASSPRTGEQETQYF. The CDR3 DNA sequence: TGTGCCAGCTCACCCCGGACAGGAGAACAAGAGACCCAGTACTTC. Full variable domain (missing parts from reference TRBV18 and TRBJ2-5): NAGVMQNPRHLVRRRGQEARLRCSPMKGHSHVYWYRQLPEEGLKFMVYLQKENIIDESGMPKERFSAEFPKEGPSILRIQQVVRGDSAAYFCASSPRTGEQETQYFGPGTRLLVL.

This chain connects TRBV7-2 to TRBJ1-1, with D maybe TRBD1 (5 bases). CDR1 is SGHTA, CDR2 FQGNSA, per germline. V was shortened by 5 bases and J by 9 bases, with 13 bases between the two germline ends. The length of the CDR3 is 12 residues. The CDR3, as DNA: TGTGCCAGCAGCCCCTCAGGGAGGAAAGCTTTCTTT. Its translation: CASSPSGRKAFF. The entire variable domain, with the rest obtained from reference TRBV7-2 and TRBJ1-1, is as follows: GAGVSQSPSNKVTEKGKDVELRCDPISGHTALYWYRQSLGQGLEFLIYFQGNSAPDKSGLPSDRFSAERTGGSVSTLTIQRTQQEDSAVYLCASSPSGRKAFFGQGTRLTVV.

The CDR3 loop is CASSPEAASRVTEAFF. CDR3 sequence (DNA): TGTGCCAGCAGCCCAGAGGCAGCCTCTCGGGTCACTGAAGCTTTCTTT. The rearrangement joins TRBV7-9 to TRBJ1-1; the D is unclear. The CDR3 length is 16 residues. CDR1 and CDR2 (germline): SEHNR, FQNEAQ (reference sequence). The V end lost 5 bases, the J end lost 4 bases, and 20 bases lay between the germline ends.

The chain joins TRBV7-9 to TRBJ1-3; 11 bases line up with TRBD1. CDR3 length: 17 amino acids. V was clipped by 5 bases and J by 3 bases; unmatched bases: 9. In germline, CDR1 is SEHNR, CDR2 FQNEAQ (reference sequence). The CDR3 nucleotides read TGTGCCAGCAGCGCACGGACAGGGGGCCTCGGTGGAAACACCATATATTTT. Its protein is CASSARTGGLGGNTIYF.

This chain connects TRBV19 to TRBJ1-2; 7 bases align to TRBD1. Germline V gene lookup returns CDR1 LNHDA and CDR2 SQIVND (reference sequence). J was trimmed by 4 bases and V by 4 bases; bases with no gene match: 9. The CDR3 has 15 amino acids. CDR3 sequence: CASSNQGVKGYGYTF. CDR3 in DNA: TGTGCCAGTAGTAATCAGGGGGTAAAGGGCTATGGCTACACCTTC.

The V and J genes are TRBV24-1 and TRBJ2-5; TRBD2 is a possible D gene (6 bases). Trimming stripped 7 bases from V and 4 bases from J, with 18 bases between. Germline V CDR1 and CDR2: KGHDR, SFDVKD. The length of the CDR3 is 15 residues. CDR3 in amino acids: CATSSAGLGGETQYF. In DNA form, the CDR3 reads TGTGCCACCAGCTCCGCGGGGTTGGGGGGAGAGACCCAGTACTTC.

The chain recombines TRBV11-2 with TRBJ1-2; D remains ambiguous. Germline V CDR1 and CDR2: SGHAT, FQNNGV. The V end was cut by 0 bases, the J end by 6 bases, with 14 bases between. The CDR3 runs 15 residues. CDR3 DNA: TGTGCCAGCAGCTTAGACGGTTGGCAGGTAGATGGCTACACCTTC. Its translation: CASSLDGWQVDGYTF. Combining the CDR3 with reference TRBV11-2 and TRBJ1-2 gives the whole variable domain EAGVAQSPRYKIIEKRQSVAFWCNPISGHATLYWYQQILGQGPKLLIQFQNNGVVDDSQLPKDRFSAERLKGVDSTLKIQPAKLEDSAVYLCASSLDGWQVDGYTFGSGTRLTVV.

The chain employs TRBV2 and TRBJ1-4; D is ambiguous. V was cut by 8 bases and J by 7 bases, with 14 bases left in between. CDR1 is SNHLY and CDR2 is FYNNEI in the germline V gene. The CDR3 length is 13 residues. The DNA of the CDR3 is TGTGCCAGCCAAGCCCTGAGTGTTGAAAAACTGTTTTTT. Translated, it gives CASQALSVEKLFF.

The CDR3 DNA reads as TGCAGCGCCCGTCCGGGAACGACGAGCTCCTACGAGCAGTACTTC. Amino acid sequence: CSARPGTTSSYEQYF. V and J are TRBV29-1 and TRBJ2-7, with a weak D call TRBD2 (5 bases). V was pared by 7 bases and J by 0 bases, with 19 bases between. The CDR3 length is 15 residues. CDR1 and CDR2 from the germline V gene are SQVTM and ANQGSEA.

The gene calls are TRBV5-1 and TRBJ1-4; TRBD1 might be the D (6 bases). The CDR3 is 15 residues long. Trimming shortened V by 3 bases and J by 8 bases, and 17 bases separated the two germline ends. Per the germline V gene, CDR1 is SGHRS and CDR2 is YFSETQ. The CDR3 DNA sequence: TGCGCCAGCAGCTCCCAGGGGCTAGAAGGCGAAAAACTGTTTTTT. It specifies CASSSQGLEGEKLFF.